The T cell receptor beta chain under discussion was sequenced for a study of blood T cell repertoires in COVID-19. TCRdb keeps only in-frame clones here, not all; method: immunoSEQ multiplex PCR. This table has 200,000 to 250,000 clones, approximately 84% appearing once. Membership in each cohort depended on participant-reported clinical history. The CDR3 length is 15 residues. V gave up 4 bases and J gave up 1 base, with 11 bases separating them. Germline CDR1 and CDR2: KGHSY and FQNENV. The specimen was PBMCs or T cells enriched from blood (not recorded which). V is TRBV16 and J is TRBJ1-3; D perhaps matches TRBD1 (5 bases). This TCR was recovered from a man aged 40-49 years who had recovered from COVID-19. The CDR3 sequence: CASSRVGVSGNTIYF. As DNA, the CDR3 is TGTGCCAGCAGCCGCGTAGGGGTGTCTGGAAACACCATATATTTT. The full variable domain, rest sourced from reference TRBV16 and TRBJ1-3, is GEEVAQTPKHLVRGEGQKAKLYCAPIKGHSYVFWYQQVLKNEFKFLISFQNENVFDETGMPKERFSAKCLPNSPCSLEIQATKLEDSAVYFCASSRVGVSGNTIYFGEGSWLTVV.